The clone carrying this T cell receptor beta chain was observed a single time. The data derive from a study of cytomegalovirus exposure and HLA in healthy donors. PCR used 60 Vbeta primers and 13 Jbeta primers. Method: immunoSEQ multiplex PCR; TCRdb's copy keeps in-frame clones and lacks some. The profile shows around 140,000 clones, about 61% of them singletons. The V segment lost 5 bases and the J segment 1 base; nucleotides outside the gene matches: 5. The germline gives CDR1 SGHVS, CDR2 FQNEAQ. The CDR3 covers 14 residues. This chain joins TRBV7-8 and TRBJ2-7; 7 positions match TRBD1. The sample comprised PBMCs. This clonotype was sampled from a woman aged 40 to 49 in good health and CMV-seronegative. The CDR3 DNA reads TGTGCCAGCAGCGCCTACAGGGGTTCCTACGAGCAGTACTTC. Encoded protein: CASSAYRGSYEQYF.